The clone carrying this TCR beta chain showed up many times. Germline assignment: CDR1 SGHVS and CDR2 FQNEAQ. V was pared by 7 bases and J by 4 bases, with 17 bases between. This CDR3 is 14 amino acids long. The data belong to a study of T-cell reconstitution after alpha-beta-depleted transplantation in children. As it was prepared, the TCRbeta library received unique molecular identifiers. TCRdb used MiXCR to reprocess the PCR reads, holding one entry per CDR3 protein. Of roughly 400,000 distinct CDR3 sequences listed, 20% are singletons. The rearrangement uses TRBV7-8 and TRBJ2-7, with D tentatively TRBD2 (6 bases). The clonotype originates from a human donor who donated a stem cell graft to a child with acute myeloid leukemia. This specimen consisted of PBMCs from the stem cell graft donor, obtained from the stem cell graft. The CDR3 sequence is CASTEIARGYEQYF. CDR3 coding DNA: TGTGCCAGCACCGAAATCGCCCGGGGGTACGAGCAGTACTTC.